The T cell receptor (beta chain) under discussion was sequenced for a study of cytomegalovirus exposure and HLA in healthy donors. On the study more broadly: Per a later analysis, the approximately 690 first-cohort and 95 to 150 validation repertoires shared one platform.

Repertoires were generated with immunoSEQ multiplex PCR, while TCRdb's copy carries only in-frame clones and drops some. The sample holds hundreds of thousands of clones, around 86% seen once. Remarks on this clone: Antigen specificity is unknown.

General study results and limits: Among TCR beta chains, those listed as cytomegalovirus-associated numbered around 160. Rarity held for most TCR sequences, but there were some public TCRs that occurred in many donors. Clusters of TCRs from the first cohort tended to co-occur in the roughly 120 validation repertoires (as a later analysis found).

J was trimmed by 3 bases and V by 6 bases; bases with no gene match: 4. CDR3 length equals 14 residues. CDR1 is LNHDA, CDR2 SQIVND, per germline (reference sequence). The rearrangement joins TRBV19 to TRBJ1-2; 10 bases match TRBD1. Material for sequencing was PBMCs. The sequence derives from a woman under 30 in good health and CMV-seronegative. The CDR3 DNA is TGTGCCAGTAGAGCGACAGGGGGCGACTATGGCTACACCTTC. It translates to CASRATGGDYGYTF.